Listed here are 23 T cell receptor beta chains from one sample, sequenced in a study of blood T cell repertoires in COVID-19. Data came from immunoSEQ multiplex PCR; TCRdb stores just in-frame clones and leaves some out. Of about 160,000 clones listed, over 80% are singletons. The sample consisted of peripheral blood. The receptors originated from a woman older than 75 with active or convalescent COVID-19.

J is TRBJ2-1 and V is TRBV27; 12 bases map to TRBD2. J was trimmed by 6 bases and V by 5 bases; bases with no gene match: 5. From germline, CDR1 is MNHEY and CDR2 SMNVEV (reference sequence). The CDR3 is made up of 15 amino acids. CDR3: CASSPKLAGGNEQFF. The CDR3 DNA is TGTGCCAGCAGTCCGAAACTAGCGGGGGGCAATGAGCAGTTCTTC.

V is TRBV4-2 and J is TRBJ2-1; D is undetermined. Per germline, CDR1 LGHNA and CDR2 YNFKEQ. The V and J ends lost 0 bases and 9 bases respectively, with 9 bases between them. The CDR3 has 13 residues. The DNA of the CDR3 is TGTGCCAGCAGCCAAGAAAGTGTCGGTGAGCAGTTCTTC. It yields the protein CASSQESVGEQFF.

This clone was seen a few times. J is TRBJ1-5 and V is TRBV7-2; 8 nucleotides match TRBD1. Germline loops: CDR1 SGHTA, CDR2 FQGNSA. The CDR3 totals 15 residues. Germline trimming cut 5 bases from V and 6 bases from J; bases unmatched to any gene: 9. DNA for the CDR3: TGTGCCAGCAGCCAGGGGGCAGGGGCCTCTCAGCCCCAGCATTTT. This sequence encodes CASSQGAGASQPQHF.

The CDR3 DNA reads as TGTGCCAGCAGCTCAACAGGGGACACTGAAGCTTTCTTT. Amino acid sequence: CASSSTGDTEAFF. This rearrangement joins TRBV5-5 to TRBJ1-1, with 7 bases that match TRBD1. Germline CDR1 is SGHKS and CDR2 is YYEKEE (reference sequence). The CDR3 consists of 13 residues. V lost 3 bases and J lost 3; bases outside the gene matches: 2. Together with reference TRBV5-5 and TRBJ1-1, the CDR3 gives the full variable domain: DAGVTQSPTHLIKTRGQQVTLRCSPISGHKSVSWYQQVLGQGPQFIFQYYEKEERGRGNFPDRFSARQFPNYSSELNVNALLLGDSALYLCASSSTGDTEAFFGQGTRLTVV.

The gene calls are TRBV7-6 and TRBJ1-5; the match to TRBD1 covers 8 bases. Germline CDR1 reads SGHVS; CDR2 reads FNYEAQ. This CDR3 has 16 residues. The V segment lost 4 bases and the J segment 7 bases; nucleotides outside the gene matches: 12. CDR3 DNA sequence: TGTGCCAGCAGCTCATCGGCGGGGGACAGGCTCCAGCCCCAGCATTTT. Amino acids: CASSSSAGDRLQPQHF.

The chain recombines TRBV27 with TRBJ2-7, with D possibly matching TRBD1 (5 bases). Trimming removed 4 bases from V and 3 bases from J, with 10 bases in between. The CDR3 loop spans 13 amino acids. The germline gives CDR1 MNHEY, CDR2 SMNVEV (reference sequence). The CDR3 here is CASSWQGSYEQYF. In nucleotides, the CDR3 is TGTGCCAGCAGTTGGCAGGGTAGCTACGAGCAGTACTTC.

The rearrangement uses TRBV7-2 and TRBJ2-2; D call uncertain. Germline assignment: CDR1 SGHTA and CDR2 FQGNSA. The CDR3 sequence is 15 residues long. Deletions cut 2 bases from V and 1 base from J, with 8 bases between. The CDR3 DNA follows: TGTGCCAGCAGCTTAAACCCGGGGAACACCGGGGAGCTGTTTTTT. Its protein is CASSLNPGNTGELFF.

V is TRBV6-8 and J is TRBJ2-3, with 9 bases matching TRBD2. J was trimmed by 1 base and V by 1 base; bases with no gene match: 12. Per germline, CDR1 MNHGY and CDR2 SAAAGT. The CDR3 contains 19 residues. CDR3 residues: CASSYWERGARDGTDTQYF. CDR3 in DNA: TGTGCCAGCAGTTACTGGGAGCGGGGGGCCAGAGACGGCACAGATACGCAGTATTTT.

The chain carries TRBV5-1 and TRBJ2-2, with 9 nucleotides matching TRBD2. Per the germline V gene, CDR1 is SGHRS and CDR2 is YFSETQ. V was clipped by 2 bases and J by 7 bases; unmatched bases: 6. The CDR3 runs to 15 residues. The CDR3 loop reads CASSFSSGESGELFF. In DNA, the CDR3 is TGCGCCAGCAGCTTCTCTAGCGGGGAAAGCGGGGAGCTGTTTTTT.

The chain combines TRBV7-2 with TRBJ2-3, with a tentative D call TRBD1 (6 bases). The CDR3 loop spans 15 amino acids. Per the germline V gene, CDR1 is SGHTA and CDR2 is FQGNSA. Trimming pared 1 base from V and 4 bases from J, leaving 12 bases between. The chain's CDR3 is CASSLGPRGADTQYF. CDR3 in DNA: TGTGCCAGCAGCTTAGGGCCCAGGGGTGCAGATACGCAGTATTTT.

The chain is built from TRBV19 and TRBJ2-1; 11 bases are shared with TRBD2. CDR3 length equals 16 residues. V was clipped by 1 base and J by 7 bases; unmatched bases: 6. The germline V gene has CDR1 LNHDA and CDR2 SQIVND (reference sequence). CDR3 protein: CASSIAPTSGANEQFF. The CDR3 DNA reads TGTGCCAGTAGTATAGCCCCGACTAGCGGGGCGAATGAGCAGTTCTTC.

The chain recombines TRBV7-2 with TRBJ2-2, with TRBD1 matching over 8 bases. The germline gives CDR1 SGHTA, CDR2 FQGNSA. The V segment lost 2 bases and the J segment 6 bases; nucleotides outside the gene matches: 2. CDR3 size: 14 residues. The CDR3 DNA sequence: TGTGCCAGCAGCTTACAGGGGGCCCCCGGGGAGCTGTTTTTT. Protein product: CASSLQGAPGELFF.

The chain employs TRBV7-2 and TRBJ1-2, with D perhaps TRBD1 (6 bases). V was shortened by 4 bases and J by 6 bases, with 12 bases between the two germline ends. Looked up from germline, CDR1 is SGHTA and CDR2 is FQGNSA. The CDR3 extends over 13 amino acids. The CDR3 nucleotides are TGTGCCAGCAGCTCCGGGGACACCGATGGCTACACCTTC. This translates into CASSSGDTDGYTF.

The sample holds many counts of this clone. The chain links TRBV4-3 to TRBJ2-2; D unclear. The CDR3 sequence is 17 residues long. The germline CDR1 and CDR2 sequences are LGHNA and YSLEER. The V end lost 0 bases, the J end lost 0 bases, and 11 bases lay between the germline ends. CDR3: CASSQDPPPANTGELFF. DNA of the CDR3: TGCGCCAGCAGCCAAGACCCCCCCCCTGCGAACACCGGGGAGCTGTTTTTT.

V usage is TRBV6-5 and J usage is TRBJ2-5; no reliable D call. The CDR3 is 15 amino acids. Germline V lookup: CDR1 MNHEY, CDR2 SVGAGI. Deletions cut 2 bases from V and 1 base from J, with 11 bases between. The CDR3 protein is CASSYLSIGQETQYF. The CDR3, as DNA: TGTGCCAGCAGTTACCTCTCTATCGGCCAAGAGACCCAGTACTTC.

The genes are TRBV5-1 and TRBJ2-4; tentatively, D is TRBD2 (6 bases). V was clipped by 3 bases and J by 7 bases, with 14 bases between them. Germline assignment: CDR1 SGHRS and CDR2 YFSETQ. The CDR3 sequence is 14 residues long. The CDR3 loop reads CASSSGGSGNIQYF. Here the CDR3 DNA reads TGCGCCAGCAGCTCCGGGGGATCTGGGAACATTCAGTACTTC.

The V call is TRBV6-5, the J call TRBJ1-6; D uncertain. CDR3 length equals 15 residues. Germline-derived CDR1 and CDR2 are MNHEY and SVGAGI. Trimming took 6 bases from V and 7 from J, leaving 16 bases between them. In DNA, the CDR3 is TGTGCCAGCAGCCCGCGGGAGGGCCTCAATTCACCCCTCCACTTT. Its protein product is CASSPREGLNSPLHF.

The V gene is TRBV19, the J gene TRBJ1-1, with 9 bases identical to TRBD1. With V trimmed by 10 bases and J by 7 bases, 7 bases remained unmatched. In germline, CDR1 is LNHDA, CDR2 SQIVND (reference sequence). This CDR3 comprises 12 residues. CDR3 sequence (DNA): TGTGCCACCACACAGGGGGCGGTTGAAGCTTTCTTT. This encodes CATTQGAVEAFF.

The chain couples TRBV3-1 (or the pseudogene TRBV3-2) to TRBJ2-3, with 10 bases fitting TRBD1. V trimming: 4 bases; J trimming: 1 base; junction bases outside the gene matches: 8. The CDR3 has 17 amino acids. CDR1 and CDR2 (germline): LGHDT, YNNKEL (reference sequence). CDR3 bases: TGTGCCAGCAGCCTCTTAGGGACAGGGGAAGGCACAGATACGCAGTATTTT. It yields the protein CASSLLGTGEGTDTQYF.

V is TRBV2 and J is TRBJ1-2, with no clear D. The CDR3 length is 11 residues. V was shortened by 5 bases and J by 5 bases, with 6 bases between the two germline ends. The V gene's germline CDR1 is SNHLY and CDR2 FYNNEI. DNA for the CDR3: TGTGCCAGCAGTATACAGTATGGCTACACCTTC. It codes for CASSIQYGYTF. Looking up the rest from reference TRBV2 and TRBJ1-2 gives the full variable domain: EPEVTQTPSHQVTQMGQEVILRCVPISNHLYFYWYRQILGQKVEFLVSFYNNEISEKSEIFDDQFSVERPDGSNFTLKIRSTKLEDSAMYFCASSIQYGYTFGSGTRLTVV.

The rearrangement uses TRBV12-3 or TRBV12-4 and TRBJ2-3; D possibly corresponds to TRBD2 (5 bases). Trimming cost V 8 bases and J 3 bases, with 6 bases left between them. The CDR3 contains 11 residues. CDR3 residues: CASRGTDTQYF. In DNA, the CDR3 is TGTGCCAGCCGGGGAACAGATACGCAGTATTTT.

The chain combines TRBV24-1 with TRBJ2-1; the D gene is possibly TRBD2 (5 bases). The germline CDR1 and CDR2 sequences are KGHDR and SFDVKD. With 2 bases removed from V and 9 bases from J, the gap between germline ends came to 10 bases. This CDR3 is 13 amino acids long. The CDR3 loop reads CATSDSGYGEQFF. DNA for the CDR3: TGTGCCACCAGTGATTCGGGGTATGGTGAGCAGTTCTTC.

This clone was counted a single time. The chain employs TRBV28 and TRBJ1-5, with TRBD1 identical over 7 bases. This CDR3 has 14 amino acids. J gave up 8 bases and V 5 bases, and 9 bases lay outside the gene matches. Germline loops: CDR1 MDHEN, CDR2 SYDVKM. The CDR3 loop is CASSAGTEKKPQHF. In nucleotides, the CDR3 is TGTGCCAGCAGTGCCGGGACAGAGAAAAAGCCCCAGCATTTT.